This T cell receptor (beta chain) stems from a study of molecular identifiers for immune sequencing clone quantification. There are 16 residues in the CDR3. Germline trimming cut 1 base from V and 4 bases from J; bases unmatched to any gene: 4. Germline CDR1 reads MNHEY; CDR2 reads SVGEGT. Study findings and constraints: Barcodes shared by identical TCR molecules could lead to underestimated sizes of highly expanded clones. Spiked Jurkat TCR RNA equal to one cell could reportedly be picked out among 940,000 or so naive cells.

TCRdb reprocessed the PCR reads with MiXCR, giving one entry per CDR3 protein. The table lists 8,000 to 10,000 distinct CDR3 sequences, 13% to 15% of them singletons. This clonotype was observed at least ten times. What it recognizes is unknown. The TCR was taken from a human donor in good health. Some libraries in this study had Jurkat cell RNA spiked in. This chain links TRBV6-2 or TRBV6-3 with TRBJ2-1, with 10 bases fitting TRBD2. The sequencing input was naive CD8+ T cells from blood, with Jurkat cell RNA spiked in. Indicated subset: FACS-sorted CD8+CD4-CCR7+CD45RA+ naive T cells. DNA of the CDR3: TGTGCCAGCAGTTACTGGACTAGCGGTGGGTACAATGAGCAGTTCTTC. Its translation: CASSYWTSGGYNEQFF.